The 26 T cell receptor beta chains below were found in one sample sequenced in a study of CD8 T cells in Susac syndrome. An input of roughly 0.5 to 1 ug of RNA was subjected to reverse transcription using random hexamers. A single record per CDR3 protein comes from TCRdb applying MiXCR to the immunoSEQ multiplex PCR reads. The table records under 200,000 distinct CDR3 sequences, 85% to 95% of them present only once. The material sequenced was CD4+ T cells from PBMCs. The receptors originated from a human donor with Susac syndrome.

The rearrangement joins TRBV20-1 to TRBJ1-6; possible D gene TRBD1, 5 bases. CDR3 length: 17 residues. Germline CDR1 DFQATT, CDR2 SNEGSKA (reference sequence). The germline V and J ends were trimmed by 4 bases and 0 bases, with 16 bases remaining between them. This CDR3 reads CSAIPQGISSYNSPLHF. Written as DNA, the CDR3 is TGCAGTGCTATCCCCCAGGGCATCAGCTCCTATAATTCACCCCTCCACTTT.

The chain employs TRBV30 and TRBJ2-1; no firm D call. The CDR3 is 12 amino acids. The germline CDR1 and CDR2 sequences are GTSNPN and SVGIG (reference sequence). V was cut by 1 base and J by 8 bases, with 9 bases left in between. CDR3 protein: CAWSAVSHEQFF. The CDR3 nucleotides read TGTGCCTGGAGTGCAGTGAGCCATGAGCAGTTCTTC.

The rearrangement joins TRBV19 to TRBJ1-5; 8 bases map to TRBD1. The germline CDR1 and CDR2 sequences are LNHDA and SQIVND (reference sequence). V lost 4 bases, J lost 7 bases, and 9 bases stayed unmatched. The CDR3 is 15 residues long. CDR3 DNA: TGTGCCAGTAGTACGGCGACAGGGGCCCTCCAGCCCCAGCATTTT. Translating it yields CASSTATGALQPQHF.

This rearrangement joins TRBV5-1 to TRBJ1-2; TRBD1 aligns across 9 bases. Germline-derived CDR1 and CDR2 are SGHRS and YFSETQ. The length of the CDR3 is 14 residues. Unmatched junction bases numbered 5, after V lost 1 base and J lost 7 bases. CDR3 region: CASSLRGQGLGYTF. In DNA form, the CDR3 reads TGCGCCAGCAGCTTGAGGGGACAGGGACTTGGCTACACCTTC.

V is TRBV2 and J is TRBJ1-2; TRBD1 aligns across 7 bases. Germline CDR1 reads SNHLY; CDR2 reads FYNNEI. The CDR3 contains 14 residues. With V trimmed by 6 bases and J by 0 bases, 4 bases remained unmatched. The CDR3 loop is CASRGGTANYGYTF. In DNA form, the CDR3 reads TGTGCCAGCAGGGGAGGGACAGCTAACTATGGCTACACCTTC.

This clonotype was seen only once. V is TRBV7-2 and J is TRBJ1-2; 9 nucleotides agree with TRBD1. CDR3 length: 14 amino acids. CDR1 is SGHTA and CDR2 is FQGNSA in the germline V gene. V dropped 3 bases and J dropped 5; count of bases not matched to a gene: 4. The CDR3 protein is CASSFTGQGYGYTF. The CDR3 DNA follows: TGTGCCAGCAGCTTCACTGGACAGGGGTATGGCTACACCTTC.

The J gene is TRBJ2-1, the V gene TRBV7-3; the match to TRBD2 covers 10 bases. The germline gives CDR1 SGHTA, CDR2 FQGTGA. This CDR3 spans 13 amino acids. V lost 5 bases, J lost 11 bases, and 6 bases stayed unmatched. Here the CDR3 DNA reads TGTGCCAGCAGCCCATCTAGCGGGGGAAAGCAGTTCTTC. This sequence encodes CASSPSSGGKQFF.

The V and J genes are TRBV9 and TRBJ1-1, with 7 bases fitting TRBD1. With 0 bases clipped from V and 1 base from J, the junction kept 3 bases outside the gene matches. The CDR3 has 15 amino acids. Germline V gives CDR1 SGDLS, CDR2 YYNGEE. DNA for the CDR3: TGTGCCAGCAGCGTAGGGACAGGAAGGAACACTGAAGCTTTCTTT. It yields the protein CASSVGTGRNTEAFF.

V and J are TRBV29-1 and TRBJ1-1; D is perhaps TRBD1 (5 bases). CDR1 is SQVTM, CDR2 ANQGSEA, per germline. The CDR3 covers 12 residues. V was pared by 5 bases and J by 6 bases, with 13 bases between. CDR3: CSVHPGRAEAFF. In nucleotides, the CDR3 is TGCAGCGTTCACCCAGGGAGGGCTGAAGCTTTCTTT. The full variable domain, completed using reference TRBV29-1 and TRBJ1-1, is SAVISQKPSRDICQRGTSLTIQCQVDSQVTMMFWYRQQPGQSLTLIATANQGSEATYESGFVIDKFPISRPNLTFSTLTVSNMSPEDSSIYLCSVHPGRAEAFFGQGTRLTVV.

This chain connects TRBV7-8 to TRBJ2-3; 8 bases line up with TRBD1. CDR3 length: 14 residues. Germline CDR1 SGHVS, CDR2 FQNEAQ. V lost 8 bases and J lost 6; bases outside the gene matches: 10. The CDR3 DNA reads as TGTGCCAGCGCTACAGGGGGTGTTGCGGATACGCAGTATTTT. Translating gives CASATGGVADTQYF.

V usage is TRBV5-1 and J usage is TRBJ1-2; D uncertain. V lost 7 bases and J 0 bases, leaving 4 bases between the germline ends. Germline-derived CDR1 and CDR2 are SGHRS and YFSETQ. CDR3 length: 11 amino acids. The CDR3, as DNA: TGCGCCAGCGGGACTAACTATGGCTACACCTTC. Amino acids: CASGTNYGYTF.

This chain connects TRBV9 to TRBJ2-1; D ambiguous. The germline V gene has CDR1 SGDLS and CDR2 YYNGEE. V shed 0 bases and J shed 7 bases, with 11 bases lying between them. This CDR3 has 14 amino acids. CDR3 sequence: CASSVGNLYNEQFF. For the CDR3, the DNA is TGTGCCAGCAGCGTAGGGAACTTGTATAATGAGCAGTTCTTC.

The chain has TRBV9 and TRBJ2-3; weak D call: TRBD2 (6 bases). Germline CDR1 and CDR2: SGDLS and YYNGEE. V lost 0 bases and J lost 8, with 16 bases in between. This CDR3 is built from 15 residues. The CDR3 loop is CASSVAGGGVGTQYF. Here the CDR3 DNA reads TGTGCCAGCAGCGTAGCCGGGGGTGGTGTCGGTACGCAGTATTTT.

The chain couples TRBV6-1 to TRBJ1-3, with 8 bases matching TRBD1. The length of the CDR3 is 18 residues. CDR1 is MNHNS, CDR2 SASEGT, per germline. Trimming cost V 8 bases and J 0 bases; bases outside gene matches: 15. The CDR3 coding sequence is TGTGCCAGCCGAGAAGCTACCGGGACAGGCAACTCTGGAAACACCATATATTTT. Translated, it gives CASREATGTGNSGNTIYF.

The V and J genes are TRBV5-6 and TRBJ2-7, with D possibly matching TRBD2 (5 bases). Germline V gene lookup returns CDR1 SGHDT and CDR2 YYEEEE. V lost 0 bases, J lost 3 bases, and 10 bases lay in between. This CDR3 is 14 amino acids long. CDR3 bases: TGTGCCAGCAGCTTGGGGCAGAGGGTCTACGAGCAGTACTTC. This gives the protein CASSLGQRVYEQYF.

The chain is built from TRBV30 and TRBJ1-5; tentative D call: TRBD1 (6 bases). V lost 0 bases and J lost 7, with 13 bases in between. The length of the CDR3 is 14 residues. Looked up from germline, CDR1 is GTSNPN and CDR2 is SVGIG (reference sequence). CDR3 sequence reads: CAWSVAGGRQPQHF. The CDR3 bases are TGTGCCTGGAGTGTAGCGGGGGGGCGGCAGCCCCAGCATTTT.

The chain employs TRBV2 and TRBJ2-3, with 10 positions matching TRBD1. The CDR3 covers 14 residues. V lost 6 bases and J lost 5; bases outside the gene matches: 5. Germline CDR1 SNHLY, CDR2 FYNNEI. CDR3 nucleotides: TGTGCCAGCAGCCCGGACAGGGGGATAGATACGCAGTATTTT. Protein product: CASSPDRGIDTQYF.

The chain recombines TRBV7-2 with TRBJ2-6; D may be TRBD1 or TRBD2 (5 bases each). The CDR3 loop spans 15 amino acids. Trimming cost V 5 bases and J 4 bases, with 12 bases left between them. The germline gives CDR1 SGHTA, CDR2 FQGNSA. CDR3 nucleotides: TGTGCCAGCAGCCTAACGGGGCCCGGGGCCAACGTCCTGACTTTC. Residues: CASSLTGPGANVLTF.

This clonotype occurred once. V and J are TRBV12-5 and TRBJ2-1, with D uncertain. The CDR3 is 13 amino acids. Between the trimmed V and J ends, which lost 1 base and 12 bases, there was a span of 13 bases. CDR1 is LGHNT and CDR2 is FRNRAP in the germline V gene. The CDR3 protein is CASGLDPSPSQFF. CDR3 in DNA: TGTGCTAGTGGTTTGGACCCCAGTCCGTCGCAGTTCTTC. Filled out from reference TRBV12-5 and TRBJ2-1, the complete variable domain reads DARVTQTPRHKVTEMGQEVTMRCQPILGHNTVFWYRQTMMQGLELLAYFRNRAPLDDSGMPKDRFSAEMPDATLATLKIQPSEPRDSAVYFCASGLDPSPSQFFGPGTRLTVL.

This rearrangement joins TRBV12-3 or TRBV12-4 to TRBJ2-5, with no clear D. V was cut by 3 bases and J by 6 bases, with 5 bases left in between. The CDR3 length is 11 residues. The CDR3 here is CASSFAKTQYF. CDR3 DNA sequence: TGTGCCAGCAGTTTCGCGAAGACCCAGTACTTC.

V usage is TRBV30 and J usage is TRBJ1-3; D uncertain. This CDR3 comprises 11 residues. V was trimmed by 4 bases and J by 6 bases, leaving 7 bases between them. CDR1 is GTSNPN, CDR2 SVGIG, per germline (reference sequence). For the CDR3, the DNA is TGTGCCTGGACCGAGGAAAACACCATATATTTT. This codes for CAWTEENTIYF.

The chain links TRBV7-9 to TRBJ2-7; TRBD2 might be the D (5 bases). The CDR3 runs to 13 residues. Trimming removed 4 bases from V and 4 bases from J, with 11 bases in between. Germline V gene sequence: CDR1 SEHNR, CDR2 FQNEAQ (reference sequence). The CDR3 sequence is CASSSRTDYEQYF. The CDR3 region has the DNA TGTGCCAGCAGCTCACGGACTGATTACGAGCAGTACTTC.

CDR3 sequence (DNA): TGTGCCATCTCTAGCGCAGATACGCAGTATTTT. It is translated as CAISSADTQYF. The gene calls are TRBV5-4 and TRBJ2-3; TRBD2 might be the D (6 bases). Trimming stripped 9 bases from V and 4 bases from J, with 9 bases between. The CDR3 spans 11 residues. Germline values: CDR1 SGHNT, CDR2 YYREEE (reference sequence).

The CDR3 sequence: CSGPGQGVNNEQFF. The CDR3 DNA reads TGCAGCGGACCGGGACAGGGTGTAAACAATGAGCAGTTCTTC. V is TRBV29-1 and J is TRBJ2-1; 9 bases match TRBD1. The junction had 9 bases not matched to a gene; V was cut back by 7 bases and J by 5 bases. CDR1 is SQVTM, CDR2 ANQGSEA, per germline. The CDR3 is made up of 14 amino acids.

This clonotype has a single count. The chain couples TRBV20-1 to TRBJ2-7; TRBD2 matches at 11 bases. The CDR3 contains 13 residues. Trimming cost V 7 bases and J 2 bases; bases outside gene matches: 4. Germline loops: CDR1 DFQATT, CDR2 SNEGSKA (reference sequence). The CDR3 DNA reads TGCAGTGTGACTAGCGGGGCGCCCTACGAGCAGTACTTC. Its translation is CSVTSGAPYEQYF.

Only one count was recorded for this clonotype. The chain couples TRBV5-4 to TRBJ1-2, with TRBD1 identical over 9 bases. The J segment lost 6 bases and the V segment lost 6 bases, leaving 6 bases of the junction unmatched. The CDR3 loop spans 13 amino acids. Per germline, CDR1 SGHNT and CDR2 YYREEE (reference sequence). In nucleotides, the CDR3 is TGTGCCAGCAACCTGGGACAGGGCCATGGCTACACCTTC. This codes for CASNLGQGHGYTF.